Sequencing of this T cell receptor beta chain was carried out in a study of cytotoxic CD8 clonotypes in ibrutinib-treated CLL (dated by TCRdb to the early 2020s). Describing the broader study: The cohort was composed of 11 relapsed/refractory and roughly 16 treatment-naive patients; IGHV unmutated status was identified in 17 patients. Cryopreserved peripheral blood mononuclear cells were collected at three points: before therapy, at response, and at either sustained remission or disease progression. Longitudinal samples were obtainable from about 30% of the roughly 90 participants in the trial. Response samples were obtained after a median of around eleven months of treatment, with a range of roughly 6 to 40 months. On average, each sample yielded hundreds of thousands of productive templates and tens of thousands of productive rearrangements. Partial responses were observed in 24 patients and complete responses in 2; after a median follow-up of 68 months, remission was maintained in approximately 14 patients and progression was observed in approximately twelve. Every sample from remission and from progressive disease was obtained while the patients were still on ibrutinib. Study-level results and caveats: Baseline clonality exceeded that of age-matched healthy donors and correlated strongly with circulating CD8+ T-cell counts. Sampling times were not matched between patients in sustained remission and patients whose disease was progressing, and lymph node repertoires were not examined. An increase in clonality was observed at ibrutinib response, with clonality remaining stable during sustained remission and falling back toward baseline at progression. Public clonotypes were found to be uncommon and were observed to contract or remain stable during treatment; the increase in clonality was shown to reflect expansion of private clonotypes at ibrutinib response.

The time point label on this specimen signifies: approximately 25 months on ibrutinib. For TCR beta library preparation, roughly 2.2 micrograms of genomic DNA was extracted from cryopreserved PBMCs. Longitudinal blood samples from CLL patients on ibrutinib monotherapy were analyzed using high-throughput TCR beta sequencing. The patients were enrolled in a single-center, open-label phase 2 trial of ibrutinib monotherapy. Remarks on this clone: The target of this receptor is not known. Base qualities are not recorded, but no much larger clone differs from it by a single base.

CDR1 ENHRY and CDR2 SYGVKD were looked up in the germline V gene. The CDR3 holds 15 amino acids from the cysteine to the phenylalanine. Of the read, only the CDR3 DNA is kept; its 45 bases are in frame from base 1. V sheds 5 bases and J sheds 0 bases, leaving 13 bases between their ends. Each clonotype received, on average, around 9.6x coverage in deep resolution sequencing performed on a MiSeq, where the target depth lay between 1 in 1 million and 1 in 200,000 T cells. TCR beta libraries were generated with the immunoSEQ hsTCRB Kit. The study's own analysis went as follows. Data were analyzed with ImmunoSEQ Data Assistant and ImmunoSEQ Analyzer, with V, D and J genes assigned per IMGT definitions. Clonality was computed as one minus normalized Shannon entropy of productive rearrangement frequencies, ranging from 0 to 1. Only overrepresented clonotypes making up at least 0.05% of each patient's repertoire were included in the public clonotype analysis. More than ten repertoires from age-matched healthy donors, obtained from immuneACCESS, served as clonality controls. In TCRdb, the immuneACCESS table is reduced to in-frame sequences with V and J assigned. These tables do not hold every clone; where another copy was compared, an unresolved V gene accounts for under half, and the others remain unexplained. V and J calls and clone size follow that table, whereas D and trimming were derived from the DNA. This sample gives more than 60,000 clones in total; roughly 83% of them show up just once. The ten largest account for roughly 35% of the sample.

The receptor was isolated from a human donor with chronic lymphocytic leukemia. Rearrangement joined TRBV10-3 to TRBJ2-5, with an unclear D gene assignment. Sequences were derived from PBMCs, sampled after 24 months of ibrutinib treatment. The CDR3 reads CAISRSMRNQETQYF. The bases are TGTGCCATCAGTAGGTCCATGCGAAACCAAGAGACCCAGTACTTC.